Detailed here is one T cell receptor beta chain. Antigen: not known. Donors sampled were nominally healthy, though unrecorded immune exposures were likely. It was with 60 Vbeta and 13 Jbeta primers that the PCR ran. TCRdb keeps only in-frame clones here, not all; method: immunoSEQ multiplex PCR. The sample yields 90,000 to 140,000 clones, approximately 16% seen once. This sample stems from a study of cytomegalovirus exposure and HLA in healthy donors. General observations from the study: A missense variant in DCLRE1C was later tied to TCR beta V- and J-gene trimming.

The sample taken for sequencing was PBMCs. This TCR derives from a female donor in good health and CMV-seronegative.

The CDR3 protein is CASSPRRQAMGGNTIYF. Written as DNA, the CDR3 is TGTGCCAGCAGCCCCAGACGGCAGGCTATGGGTGGAAACACCATATATTTT. The chain couples TRBV7-6 to TRBJ1-3, with D unresolved. Germline-derived CDR1 and CDR2 are SGHVS and FNYEAQ. The CDR3 spans 17 residues. The V gene lost 5 bases and the J gene lost 3 bases, with 20 bases spanning the gap.